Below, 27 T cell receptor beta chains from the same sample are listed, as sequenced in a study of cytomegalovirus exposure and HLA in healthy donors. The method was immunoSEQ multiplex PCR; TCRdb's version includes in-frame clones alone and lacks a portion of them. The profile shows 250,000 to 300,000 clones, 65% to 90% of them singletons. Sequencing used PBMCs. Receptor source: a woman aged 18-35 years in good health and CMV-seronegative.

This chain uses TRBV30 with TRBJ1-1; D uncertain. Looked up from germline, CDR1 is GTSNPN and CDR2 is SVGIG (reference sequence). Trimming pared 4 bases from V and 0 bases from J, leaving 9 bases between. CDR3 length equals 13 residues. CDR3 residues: CAWTSSVNTEAFF. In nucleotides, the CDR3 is TGTGCCTGGACCTCCAGCGTGAACACTGAAGCTTTCTTT.

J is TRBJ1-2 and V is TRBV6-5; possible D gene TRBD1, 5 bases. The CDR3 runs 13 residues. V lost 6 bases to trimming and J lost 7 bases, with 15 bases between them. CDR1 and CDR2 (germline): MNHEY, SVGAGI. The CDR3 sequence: CASRLSERGGYTF. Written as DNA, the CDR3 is TGTGCCAGCAGGCTAAGTGAAAGGGGTGGCTACACCTTC.

The CDR3 DNA sequence: TGTGCCAGCAGCTTGTCCGGACAGTCCACTGAAGCTTTCTTT. The encoded protein is CASSLSGQSTEAFF. V usage is TRBV5-4 and J usage is TRBJ1-1; maybe TRBD1 (6 bases). Germline CDR1 SGHNT, CDR2 YYREEE (reference sequence). The CDR3 consists of 14 residues. The germline V and J ends were trimmed by 1 base and 4 bases, with 11 bases remaining between them. Variable domain in full (rest from reference TRBV5-4 and TRBJ1-1): ETGVTQSPTHLIKTRGQQVTLRCSSQSGHNTVSWYQQALGQGPQFIFQYYREEENGRGNFPPRFSGLQFPNYSSELNVNALELDDSALYLCASSLSGQSTEAFFGQGTRLTVV.

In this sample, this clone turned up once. The CDR3 nucleotides are TGTGCCAGCAGCGTCGAGGGGACTAGCGTTTTCGGGGAGCTGTTTTTT. This sequence encodes CASSVEGTSVFGELFF. The V call is TRBV7-6, the J call TRBJ2-2, with 10 bases matching TRBD2. Germline trimming cut 5 bases from V and 7 bases from J; bases unmatched to any gene: 10. The CDR3 runs 16 residues. Germline CDR1 and CDR2: SGHVS and FNYEAQ.

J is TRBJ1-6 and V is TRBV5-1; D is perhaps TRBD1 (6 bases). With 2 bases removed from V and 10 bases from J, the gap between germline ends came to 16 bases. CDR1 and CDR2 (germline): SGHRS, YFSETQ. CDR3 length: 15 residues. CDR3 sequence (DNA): TGCGCCAGCAGCTTACAGGGTTCCGAGGGGTCACCCCTCCACTTT. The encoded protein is CASSLQGSEGSPLHF.

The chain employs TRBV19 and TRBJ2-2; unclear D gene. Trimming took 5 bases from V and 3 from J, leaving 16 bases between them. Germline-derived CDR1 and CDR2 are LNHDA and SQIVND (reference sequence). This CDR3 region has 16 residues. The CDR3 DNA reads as TGTGCCAGTAGTGCCTCGACTTTGATGTACACCGGGGAGCTGTTTTTT. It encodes CASSASTLMYTGELFF.

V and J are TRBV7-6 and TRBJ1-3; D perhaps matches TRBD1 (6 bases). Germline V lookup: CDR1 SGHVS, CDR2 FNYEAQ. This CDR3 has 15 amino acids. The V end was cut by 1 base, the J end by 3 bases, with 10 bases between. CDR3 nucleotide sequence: TGTGCCAGCAGCTTAGACAGGGTAATTGGAAACACCATATATTTT. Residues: CASSLDRVIGNTIYF.

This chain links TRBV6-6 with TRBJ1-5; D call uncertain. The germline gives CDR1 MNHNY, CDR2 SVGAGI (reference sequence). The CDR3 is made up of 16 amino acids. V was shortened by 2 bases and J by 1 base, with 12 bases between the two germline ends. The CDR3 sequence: CASSYMAPSSNQPQHF. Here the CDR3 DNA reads TGTGCCAGCAGTTACATGGCACCGTCCAGCAATCAGCCCCAGCATTTT.

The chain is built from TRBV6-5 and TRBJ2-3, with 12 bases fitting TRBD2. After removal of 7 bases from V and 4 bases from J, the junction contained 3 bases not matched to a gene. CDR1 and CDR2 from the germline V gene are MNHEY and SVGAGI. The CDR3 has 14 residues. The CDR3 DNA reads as TGTGCCAGCAAGACTAGCGGGAGCTCAGATACGCAGTATTTT. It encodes CASKTSGSSDTQYF.

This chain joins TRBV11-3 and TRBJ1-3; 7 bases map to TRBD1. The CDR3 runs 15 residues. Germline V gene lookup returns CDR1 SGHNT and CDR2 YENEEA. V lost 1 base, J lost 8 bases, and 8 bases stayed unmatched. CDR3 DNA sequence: TGTGCCAGCAGCTTAGTCTTGCAGGGGGAAGACACCATATATTTT. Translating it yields CASSLVLQGEDTIYF.

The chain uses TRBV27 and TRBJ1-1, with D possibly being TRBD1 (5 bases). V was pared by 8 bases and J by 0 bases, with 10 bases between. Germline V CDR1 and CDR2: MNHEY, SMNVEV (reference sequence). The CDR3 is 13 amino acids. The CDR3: CASYGQLNTEAFF. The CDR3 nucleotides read TGTGCCAGCTACGGACAACTGAACACTGAAGCTTTCTTT.

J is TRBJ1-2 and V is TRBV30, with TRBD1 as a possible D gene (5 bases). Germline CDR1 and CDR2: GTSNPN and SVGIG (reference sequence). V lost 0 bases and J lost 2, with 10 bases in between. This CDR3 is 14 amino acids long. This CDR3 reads CAWSVRGTNYGYTF. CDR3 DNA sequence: TGTGCCTGGAGTGTACGGGGGACCAACTATGGCTACACCTTC.

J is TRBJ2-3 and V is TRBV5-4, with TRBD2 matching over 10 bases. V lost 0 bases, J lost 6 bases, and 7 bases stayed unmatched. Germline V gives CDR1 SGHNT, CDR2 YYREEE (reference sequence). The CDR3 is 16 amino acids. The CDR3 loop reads CASSLGTSGAQDTQYF. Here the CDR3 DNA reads TGTGCCAGCAGCTTGGGCACTAGCGGGGCCCAGGATACGCAGTATTTT.

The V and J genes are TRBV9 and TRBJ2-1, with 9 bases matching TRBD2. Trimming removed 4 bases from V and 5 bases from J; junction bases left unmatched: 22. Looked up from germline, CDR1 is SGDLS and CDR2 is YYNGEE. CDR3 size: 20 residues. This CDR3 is CASSPSALGGRAYRDNEQFF. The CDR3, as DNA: TGTGCCAGCAGCCCTTCTGCTCTCGGCGGGAGGGCCTATAGGGACAATGAGCAGTTCTTC.

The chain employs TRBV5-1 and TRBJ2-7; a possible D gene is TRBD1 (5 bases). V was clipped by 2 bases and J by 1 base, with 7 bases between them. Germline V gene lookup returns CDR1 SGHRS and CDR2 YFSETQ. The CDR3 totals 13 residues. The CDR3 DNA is TGCGCCAGCAGCTTCCGACAGTCCTACGAGCAGTACTTC. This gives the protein CASSFRQSYEQYF.

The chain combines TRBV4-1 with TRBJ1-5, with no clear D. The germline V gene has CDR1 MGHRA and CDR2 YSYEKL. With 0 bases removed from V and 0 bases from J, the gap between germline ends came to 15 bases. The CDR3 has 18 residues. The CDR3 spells CASSQEHLGFSSNQPQHF. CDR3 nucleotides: TGCGCCAGCAGCCAAGAACACCTCGGGTTTAGTAGCAATCAGCCCCAGCATTTT.

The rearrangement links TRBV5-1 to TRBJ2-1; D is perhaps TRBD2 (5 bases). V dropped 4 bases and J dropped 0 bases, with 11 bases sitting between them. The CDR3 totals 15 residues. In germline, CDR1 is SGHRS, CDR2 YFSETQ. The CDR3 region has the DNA TGCGCCAGCAGCGCGGACTTGAGCTCCTACAATGAGCAGTTCTTC. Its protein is CASSADLSSYNEQFF.

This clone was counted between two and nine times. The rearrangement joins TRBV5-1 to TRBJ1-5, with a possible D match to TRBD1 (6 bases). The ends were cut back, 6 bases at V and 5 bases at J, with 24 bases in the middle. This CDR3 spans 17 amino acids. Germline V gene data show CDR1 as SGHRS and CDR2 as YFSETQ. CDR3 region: CASMPQPTGMGDQPQHF. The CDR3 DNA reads TGCGCCAGCATGCCCCAACCCACAGGGATGGGGGATCAGCCCCAGCATTTT.

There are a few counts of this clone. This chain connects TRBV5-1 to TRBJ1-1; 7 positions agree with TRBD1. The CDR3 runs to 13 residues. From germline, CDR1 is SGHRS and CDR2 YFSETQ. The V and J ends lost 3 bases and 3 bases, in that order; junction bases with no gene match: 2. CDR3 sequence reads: CASSYTGDTEAFF. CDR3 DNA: TGCGCCAGCAGCTACACAGGGGACACTGAAGCTTTCTTT.

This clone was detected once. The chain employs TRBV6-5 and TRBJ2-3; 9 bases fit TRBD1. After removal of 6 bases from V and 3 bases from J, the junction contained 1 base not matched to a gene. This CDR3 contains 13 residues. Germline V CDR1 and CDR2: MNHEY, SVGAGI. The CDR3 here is CASRGTGTDTQYF. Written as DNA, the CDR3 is TGTGCCAGCAGGGGGACAGGGACAGATACGCAGTATTTT.

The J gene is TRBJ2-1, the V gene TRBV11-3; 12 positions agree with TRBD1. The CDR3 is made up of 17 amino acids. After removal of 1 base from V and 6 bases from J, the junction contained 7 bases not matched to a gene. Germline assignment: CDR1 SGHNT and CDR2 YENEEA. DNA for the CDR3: TGTGCCAGCAGCTTAGGGGGACAGGGGGCAGACTCCAATGAGCAGTTCTTC. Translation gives CASSLGGQGADSNEQFF.

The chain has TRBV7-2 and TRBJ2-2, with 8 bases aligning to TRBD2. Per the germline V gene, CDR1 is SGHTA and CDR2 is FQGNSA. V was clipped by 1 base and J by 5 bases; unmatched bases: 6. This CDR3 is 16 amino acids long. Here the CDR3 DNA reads TGTGCCAGCAGCTTAGGACTAGCGACTGGAACCGGGGAGCTGTTTTTT. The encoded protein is CASSLGLATGTGELFF.

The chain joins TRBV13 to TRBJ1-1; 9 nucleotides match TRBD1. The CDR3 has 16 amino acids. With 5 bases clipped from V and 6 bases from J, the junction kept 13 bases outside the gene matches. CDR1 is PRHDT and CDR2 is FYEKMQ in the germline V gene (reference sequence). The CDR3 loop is CASSVPPGQGFSEAFF. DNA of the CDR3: TGTGCCAGCAGCGTGCCCCCGGGACAGGGTTTTTCTGAAGCTTTCTTT.

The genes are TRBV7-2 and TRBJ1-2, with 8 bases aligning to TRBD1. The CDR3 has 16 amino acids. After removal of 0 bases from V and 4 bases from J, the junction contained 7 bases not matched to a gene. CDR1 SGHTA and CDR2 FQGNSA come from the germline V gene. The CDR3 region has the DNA TGTGCCAGCAGCTTAGCGACCCGGACAGGGATCTATGGCTACACCTTC. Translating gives CASSLATRTGIYGYTF.

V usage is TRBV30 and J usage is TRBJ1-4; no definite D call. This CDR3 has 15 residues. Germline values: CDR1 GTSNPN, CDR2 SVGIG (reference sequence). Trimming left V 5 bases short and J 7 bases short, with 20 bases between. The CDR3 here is CAWGHGEGSGEKLFF. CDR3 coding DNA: TGTGCCTGGGGTCATGGGGAGGGTTCGGGTGAAAAACTGTTTTTT. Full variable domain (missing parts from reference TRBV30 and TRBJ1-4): SQTIHQWPATLVQPVGSPLSLECTVEGTSNPNLYWYRQAAGRGLQLLFYSVGIGQISSEVPQNLSASRPQDRQFILSSKKLLLSDSGFYLCAWGHGEGSGEKLFFGSGTQLSVL.

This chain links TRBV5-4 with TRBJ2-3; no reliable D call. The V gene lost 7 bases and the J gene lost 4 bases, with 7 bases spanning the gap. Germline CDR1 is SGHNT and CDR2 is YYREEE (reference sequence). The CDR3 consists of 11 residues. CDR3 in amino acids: CASGSPDTQYF. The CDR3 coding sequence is TGTGCCAGCGGTAGCCCAGATACGCAGTATTTT.

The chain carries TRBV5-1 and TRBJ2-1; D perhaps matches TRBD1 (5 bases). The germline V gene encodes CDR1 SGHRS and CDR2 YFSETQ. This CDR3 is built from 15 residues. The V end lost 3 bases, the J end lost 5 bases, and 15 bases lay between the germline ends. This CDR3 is CASSSDTVKHNEQFF. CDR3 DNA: TGCGCCAGCAGCTCGGACACCGTAAAACACAATGAGCAGTTCTTC.